A selection of T cell receptor beta chains follows, all from one sample in a study of shared clonotypes between healthy human individuals. Clones were sequenced by immunoSEQ multiplex PCR, and TCRdb holds only the in-frame ones, with some missing. The sample lists about 1,800,000 clones, roughly 94% occurring once. Sequencing was done on a sample of naive CD8+ T cells sorted from blood. Receptors were obtained from a young man in good health. Both conserved end residues are part of each CDR3. The order of the fields is V gene, J gene, clone size, D gene, CDR3 protein, CDR3 DNA. The D gene is left open where the match is weak. Rows may omit the clone size; those that give it use once, few, many or a size class.

TRBV5-8	TRBJ2-3	NA	TRBD2	CASSLEREGDTQYF	TGTGCCAGCAGCTTGGAGCGGGAGGGAGATACGCAGTATTTT
TRBV9	TRBJ2-3	NA	TRBD2	CASSASGTSGQNTDTQYF	TGTGCCAGCAGCGCAAGTGGGACTAGCGGGCAGAACACAGATACGCAGTATTTT
TRBV4-2	TRBJ2-7	NA	NA	CASSQEESSSEGLHEQYF	TGTGCCAGCAGCCAAGAAGAGAGTAGCTCGGAGGGTTTACACGAGCAGTACTTC
TRBV7-2	TRBJ2-7	NA	NA	CASSFTEDLSYEQYF	TGTGCCAGCAGCTTTACCGAGGACCTCTCCTACGAGCAGTACTTC
TRBV9	TRBJ2-7	NA	NA	CASSVATAADEQYF	TGTGCCAGCAGCGTAGCTACTGCGGCGGACGAGCAGTACTTC
TRBV4-2	TRBJ2-1	NA	NA	CASSQVGVPSSSYNEQFF	TGTGCCAGCAGCCAAGTGGGGGTTCCTTCAAGCTCCTACAATGAGCAGTTCTTC
TRBV7-8	TRBJ2-5	NA	NA	CASTVGQIGETQYF	TGTGCCAGCACCGTAGGACAGATCGGAGAGACCCAGTACTTC
TRBV10-3	TRBJ1-1	many	NA	CAISESREGNTEAFF	TGTGCCATCAGTGAGTCGCGTGAGGGGAACACTGAAGCTTTCTTT
TRBV6-1	TRBJ2-7	NA	TRBD2	CAHRGDGSYEQYF	TGTGCCCATCGGGGGGACGGCTCCTACGAGCAGTACTTC
TRBV4-3	TRBJ2-3	NA	TRBD2	CASSQLAGGADTQYF	TGCGCCAGCAGCCAACTAGCGGGAGGAGCAGATACGCAGTATTTT
TRBV5-1	TRBJ2-7	NA	NA	CASSFDSTYEQYF	TGCGCCAGCAGTTTTGACAGTACCTACGAGCAGTACTTC
TRBV7-9	TRBJ1-5	NA	NA	CASSLVEAGLGQPQHF	TGTGCCAGCAGCTTAGTCGAGGCAGGGTTGGGTCAGCCCCAGCATTTT
TRBV30	TRBJ1-1	NA	TRBD1	CAGRGLGTEAFF	TGTGCCGGAAGGGGGCTTGGGACTGAAGCTTTCTTT
TRBV6-5	TRBJ1-1	once	NA	CASGQGAEAFF	TGTGCCAGCGGTCAGGGCGCTGAAGCTTTCTTT
TRBV9	TRBJ2-2	NA	NA	CASSPVTSNTGELFF	TGTGCCAGCAGCCCTGTGACATCCAACACCGGGGAGCTGTTTTTT
TRBV13	TRBJ2-7	NA	NA	CASSLAGLAYEQYF	TGTGCCAGCAGCTTAGCAGGGCTAGCCTACGAGCAGTACTTC
TRBV6-1	TRBJ2-7	NA	TRBD1	CASSEDPGTGIYEQYF	TGTGCCAGCAGTGAGGATCCCGGGACAGGGATCTACGAGCAGTACTTC
TRBV19	TRBJ1-1	NA	NA	CASTPGATETEAFF	TGTGCCAGTACCCCGGGTGCTACCGAGACTGAAGCTTTCTTT
TRBV7-9	TRBJ2-7	NA	NA	CASSSEAYEQYF	TGTGCCAGCAGCTCCGAGGCCTACGAGCAGTACTTC
TRBV6-1	TRBJ2-1	NA	NA	CASQFLEEYNEQFF	TGTGCCAGCCAGTTCCTCGAGGAGTACAATGAGCAGTTCTTC
TRBV18	TRBJ1-2	NA	NA	CASSRELGDYGYTF	TGTGCCAGCTCACGGGAGTTGGGGGACTATGGCTACACCTTC
TRBV6-1	TRBJ2-7	NA	NA	CASSDFFGVTGPNF	TGTGCCAGCAGTGATTTTTTCGGGGTTACGGGACCTAACTTC
TRBV2	TRBJ2-7	once	TRBD2	CASNEGGWDYEQYF	TGTGCCAGCAATGAGGGAGGGTGGGATTACGAGCAGTACTTC
TRBV30	TRBJ2-5	NA	NA	CAWSVRQGWEQYF	TGTGCCTGGAGTGTACGGCAGGGATGGGAGCAGTACTTC
TRBV18	TRBJ2-7	NA	NA	CASSPVLDEQYF	TGTGCCAGCTCACCGGTCTTGGACGAGCAGTACTTC
TRBV11-2	TRBJ2-7	NA	NA	CASSLEVATEQYF	TGTGCCAGCAGCTTAGAGGTGGCAACCGAGCAGTACTTC
TRBV5-1	TRBJ2-6	NA	TRBD1	CASSFLRDRVPGANVLTF	TGCGCCAGCAGCTTCCTACGGGACAGGGTCCCTGGGGCCAACGTCCTGACTTTC
TRBV7-9	TRBJ1-1	NA	NA	CASTSSNTEAFF	TGTGCCAGCACCTCCTCGAACACTGAAGCTTTCTTT
TRBV19	TRBJ1-1	few	NA	CASSIPQGEGTEAFF	TGTGCCAGTAGTATCCCACAGGGCGAGGGCACTGAAGCTTTCTTT
TRBV27	TRBJ1-1	NA	NA	CASSWGGSNTEAFF	TGTGCCAGCAGTTGGGGAGGGTCGAACACTGAAGCTTTCTTT
TRBV10-3	TRBJ1-2	NA	TRBD1	CAVPTTDRASYGYTF	TGTGCCGTACCAACCACGGACAGGGCAAGCTATGGCTACACCTTC
TRBV29-1	TRBJ2-2	NA	NA	CSVVASTGIGELFF	TGCAGCGTTGTCGCCTCCACAGGGATCGGGGAGCTGTTTTTT
TRBV19	TRBJ2-3	NA	NA	CASSIPAFTDTQYF	TGTGCCAGTAGTATACCCGCATTCACAGATACGCAGTATTTT
TRBV30	TRBJ1-5	NA	TRBD1	CAWSTGTGEPLSNQPQHF	TGTGCCTGGAGTACCGGGACAGGAGAACCTCTTAGCAATCAGCCCCAGCATTTT
TRBV2	TRBJ1-1	NA	TRBD1	CANLPSTGATEAFF	TGTGCCAACCTCCCTTCGACAGGGGCCACTGAAGCTTTCTTT
TRBV9	TRBJ2-2	NA	TRBD2	CASSVPGLAGVDTGELFF	TGTGCCAGCAGCGTACCGGGACTAGCGGGAGTGGACACCGGGGAGCTGTTTTTT
TRBV10-1	TRBJ1-2	NA	NA	CASSPDNNYGYTF	TGCGCCAGCAGTCCGGACAACAACTATGGCTACACCTTC
TRBV6-5	TRBJ2-1	NA	TRBD2	CASYPGLAVVNEQFF	TGTGCCAGCTACCCGGGACTAGCGGTCGTCAATGAGCAGTTCTTC
TRBV10-2	TRBJ2-3	once	NA	CASRNNVGTDTQYF	TGCGCCAGCAGGAACAACGTTGGCACAGATACGCAGTATTTT
TRBV13	TRBJ2-5	once	NA	CASSSRPIEETQYF	TGTGCCAGCAGCTCTAGGCCGATTGAGGAGACCCAGTACTTC
TRBV9	TRBJ2-7	NA	NA	CASSVGTVTYEQYF	TGTGCCAGCAGCGTAGGTACGGTTACCTACGAGCAGTACTTC
TRBV27	TRBJ2-2	NA	NA	CASSLDLAGELFF	TGTGCCAGCAGTTTAGATCTGGCCGGGGAGCTGTTTTTT
TRBV7-9	TRBJ1-1	NA	NA	CASSFVGGMNTEAFF	TGTGCCAGCAGTTTCGTGGGGGGCATGAACACTGAAGCTTTCTTT
TRBV27	TRBJ2-2	NA	NA	CASGFGAGELFF	TGTGCCAGCGGCTTTGGGGCCGGGGAGCTGTTTTTT
TRBV30	TRBJ2-2	NA	TRBD2	CARSGGYTGELFF	TGTGCCCGTAGCGGGGGATACACCGGGGAGCTGTTTTTT
TRBV10-3	TRBJ1-5	NA	NA	CAISAEGNQPQHF	TGTGCCATCAGTGCAGAAGGCAATCAGCCCCAGCATTTT
TRBV9	TRBJ2-7	NA	TRBD2	CASSVEGVGGPGHEQYF	TGTGCCAGCAGCGTAGAAGGTGTGGGAGGGCCTGGTCACGAGCAGTACTTC
TRBV4-1	TRBJ1-4	NA	NA	CASSQAAPGEKLFF	TGCGCCAGCAGCCAAGCCGCCCCAGGGGAAAAACTGTTTTTT
TRBV25-1	TRBJ2-2	NA	TRBD1	CASSDEGQQNTGELFF	TGTGCCAGCAGTGATGAGGGACAGCAGAACACCGGGGAGCTGTTTTTT
TRBV27	TRBJ2-7	NA	TRBD1	CASSPSRDSRGYEQYF	TGTGCCAGCAGCCCCTCCCGGGACAGTCGGGGCTACGAGCAGTACTTC
TRBV6-1	TRBJ2-7	NA	NA	CAGAWGDGYEQYF	TGTGCCGGCGCCTGGGGAGACGGCTACGAGCAGTACTTC
TRBV19	TRBJ1-6	NA	NA	CASSIDQGMKSPLHF	TGTGCCAGTAGTATAGATCAGGGGATGAAATCACCCCTCCACTTT
TRBV16	TRBJ1-2	NA	NA	CASSQSIGFGYTF	TGTGCCAGCAGCCAATCGATAGGGTTTGGCTACACCTTC
TRBV4-1	TRBJ2-2	NA	NA	CASSPGASTGELFF	TGCGCCAGCAGTCCGGGGGCGAGCACCGGGGAGCTGTTTTTT
TRBV27	TRBJ2-7	few	TRBD1	CASSWGTGSYEQYF	TGTGCCAGCAGTTGGGGGACAGGGTCCTACGAGCAGTACTTC
TRBV6-1	TRBJ1-1	NA	NA	CASSEGGLGTPEAFF	TGTGCCAGCAGTGAAGGGGGATTGGGAACCCCTGAAGCTTTCTTT
TRBV27	TRBJ2-2	NA	TRBD1	CASSASTGQVAGELFF	TGTGCCAGCAGTGCCTCGACAGGGCAGGTAGCCGGGGAGCTGTTTTTT